This T cell receptor (beta chain) was sequenced for a study of T cell changes during pregnancy in multiple sclerosis. Clones were read by immunoSEQ multiplex PCR, and TCRdb kept only the in-frame ones, dropping some. The repertoire holds 30,000 to 35,000 clones, with 90% as singletons. This CDR3 has 15 amino acids. Germline assignment: CDR1 MNHEY and CDR2 SVGAGI. V lost 0 bases and J 6 bases, leaving 14 bases between the germline ends. This chain links TRBV6-5 with TRBJ1-2; D is unresolved. The starting material was CD4+ T cells from peripheral blood mononuclear cells, obtained in the third trimester of pregnancy. This clonotype was obtained from a female donor in good health, enrolled as a control in a pregnancy study. CDR3 sequence: CASSYSGVHRDGYTF. The CDR3 DNA reads TGTGCCAGCAGTTACTCGGGAGTACATAGGGATGGCTACACCTTC.